The rows below give T cell receptor beta chains drawn from one sample of a study of shared clonotypes between healthy human individuals. Assay used: immunoSEQ multiplex PCR; TCRdb lists only in-frame clones, some missing. The data show about a million clones, approximately 70% seen once. The sequencing sample was made of memory CD4+ T cells sorted from blood. These receptors were taken from a young man in good health. Each CDR3 is given with its conserved first and last residue. Fields, in order: V gene, D gene, J gene, clone size, CDR3 protein, CDR3 DNA. A D gene is named only where the DNA matches it firmly. Clone size is given for some rows only: seen once, a few or many times, or a class if the clone is expanded.

V gene: TRBV5-4; D gene: TRBD1; J gene: TRBJ2-6; clone size: -; CDR3 protein: CASSLPGTGRSGANVLTF; CDR3 DNA: TGTGCCAGCAGCTTACCCGGGACAGGGAGATCTGGGGCCAACGTCCTGACTTTC
V gene: TRBV28; D gene: TRBD1; J gene: TRBJ2-7; clone size: -; CDR3 protein: CASRPGTGHTLQYF; CDR3 DNA: TGTGCCAGCCGGCCCGGGACAGGACACACCCTACAGTACTTC
V gene: TRBV6-4; D gene: -; J gene: TRBJ2-1; clone size: -; CDR3 protein: CATTPQSGRGPGDEQFF; CDR3 DNA: TGTGCCACAACACCCCAATCGGGACGGGGCCCCGGGGATGAGCAGTTCTTC
V gene: TRBV7-9; D gene: TRBD1; J gene: TRBJ2-7; clone size: -; CDR3 protein: CASSLGAGGGEQYF; CDR3 DNA: TGTGCCAGCAGCCTTGGTGCAGGGGGTGGCGAGCAGTACTTC
V gene: TRBV6-6; D gene: TRBD2; J gene: TRBJ2-7; clone size: -; CDR3 protein: CATRPGLADRYEQYF; CDR3 DNA: TGTGCCACTAGACCGGGACTAGCGGATCGCTACGAGCAGTACTTC
V gene: TRBV7-2; D gene: TRBD2; J gene: TRBJ2-7; clone size: -; CDR3 protein: CASSLAGGPFEQYF; CDR3 DNA: TGTGCCAGCAGCCTAGCGGGAGGGCCTTTTGAGCAGTACTTC
V gene: TRBV2; D gene: TRBD2; J gene: TRBJ2-1; clone size: -; CDR3 protein: CASRAQGTSGGSQFF; CDR3 DNA: TGTGCCAGCAGAGCCCAGGGGACTAGCGGGGGGTCTCAGTTCTTC
V gene: TRBV4-3; D gene: -; J gene: TRBJ1-4; clone size: -; CDR3 protein: CASSQGTAAEKLFF; CDR3 DNA: TGCGCCAGCAGCCAAGGGACAGCCGCGGAAAAACTGTTTTTT
V gene: TRBV5-1; D gene: -; J gene: TRBJ1-1; clone size: few; CDR3 protein: CASSFGTLNTEAFF; CDR3 DNA: TGCGCCAGCAGCTTTGGGACATTGAACACTGAAGCTTTCTTT
V gene: TRBV20-1; D gene: -; J gene: TRBJ1-2; clone size: -; CDR3 protein: CSALFYGYTF; CDR3 DNA: TGCAGCGCTCTCTTCTACGGCTACACCTTC
V gene: TRBV7-2; D gene: -; J gene: TRBJ1-2; clone size: once; CDR3 protein: CASSPGGASRDVYGYTF; CDR3 DNA: TGTGCCAGCAGCCCGGGGGGAGCGTCCAGGGATGTCTATGGCTACACCTTC
V gene: TRBV19; D gene: -; J gene: TRBJ2-1; clone size: -; CDR3 protein: CASSIGGKVSNEQFF; CDR3 DNA: TGTGCCAGTAGTATCGGGGGTAAGGTCTCCAATGAGCAGTTCTTC
V gene: TRBV7-9; D gene: -; J gene: TRBJ1-1; clone size: few; CDR3 protein: CASSLVGSNTEAFF; CDR3 DNA: TGTGCCAGCAGCTTAGTCGGTTCGAACACTGAAGCTTTCTTT
V gene: TRBV28; D gene: TRBD1; J gene: TRBJ1-6; clone size: -; CDR3 protein: CASSPQVGQGGYSYNSPLHF; CDR3 DNA: TGTGCCAGCAGTCCGCAGGTGGGACAGGGGGGTTACTCCTATAATTCACCCCTCCACTTT
V gene: TRBV28; D gene: -; J gene: TRBJ1-3; clone size: -; CDR3 protein: CASTGVGDGNTIYF; CDR3 DNA: TGTGCCAGCACCGGTGTGGGGGATGGAAACACCATATATTTT
V gene: TRBV27; D gene: -; J gene: TRBJ1-1; clone size: -; CDR3 protein: CASSLDGGTEAFF; CDR3 DNA: TGTGCCAGCAGTTTAGATGGAGGGACTGAAGCTTTCTTT
V gene: TRBV6-1; D gene: TRBD2; J gene: TRBJ2-2; clone size: -; CDR3 protein: CAGRTSGGNTGELFF; CDR3 DNA: TGTGCCGGACGGACTAGCGGGGGGAACACCGGGGAGCTGTTTTTT
V gene: TRBV4-1; D gene: -; J gene: TRBJ2-3; clone size: once; CDR3 protein: CASSQDWGSTTDTQYF; CDR3 DNA: TGCGCCAGCAGCCAAGATTGGGGGAGTACCACAGATACGCAGTATTTT
V gene: TRBV9; D gene: TRBD1; J gene: TRBJ2-2; clone size: -; CDR3 protein: CASTWGQGNTGELFF; CDR3 DNA: TGTGCCAGCACCTGGGGACAGGGTAACACCGGGGAGCTGTTTTTT
V gene: TRBV29-1; D gene: -; J gene: TRBJ2-4; clone size: -; CDR3 protein: CSVNTGVAYQNIQYF; CDR3 DNA: TGCAGCGTTAACACAGGAGTCGCTTACCAAAACATTCAGTACTTC
V gene: TRBV18; D gene: TRBD1; J gene: TRBJ1-2; clone size: -; CDR3 protein: CASSLDRAPSYGYTF; CDR3 DNA: TGTGCCAGCTCGCTCGACAGGGCCCCATCCTATGGCTACACCTTC
V gene: TRBV7-2; D gene: TRBD1; J gene: TRBJ2-7; clone size: -; CDR3 protein: CASSSYRGGLNEQYF; CDR3 DNA: TGTGCCAGCAGCTCCTACAGGGGCGGGCTAAACGAGCAGTACTTC
V gene: TRBV2; D gene: TRBD2; J gene: TRBJ2-3; clone size: -; CDR3 protein: CASGREGLTDTQYF; CDR3 DNA: TGTGCCAGCGGGCGGGAGGGCCTGACAGATACGCAGTATTTT
V gene: TRBV9; D gene: -; J gene: TRBJ2-5; clone size: -; CDR3 protein: CASSEGHPTETQYF; CDR3 DNA: TGTGCCAGCAGCGAGGGACACCCAACCGAGACCCAGTACTTC
V gene: TRBV30; D gene: -; J gene: TRBJ1-6; clone size: -; CDR3 protein: CAWSVLSKDSPLHF; CDR3 DNA: TGTGCCTGGAGTGTACTCAGTAAGGACTCACCCCTCCACTTT
V gene: TRBV5-5; D gene: TRBD1; J gene: TRBJ2-3; clone size: -; CDR3 protein: CASSRAGGRATDTQYF; CDR3 DNA: TGTGCCAGCAGCCGGGCAGGGGGCAGGGCGACAGATACGCAGTATTTT
V gene: TRBV6-1; D gene: -; J gene: TRBJ1-1; clone size: -; CDR3 protein: CASSAGQQNTEAFF; CDR3 DNA: TGTGCCAGCAGCGCCGGACAGCAGAACACTGAAGCTTTCTTT
V gene: TRBV6-1; D gene: TRBD1; J gene: TRBJ1-3; clone size: -; CDR3 protein: CAGSDRQGVNTIYF; CDR3 DNA: TGTGCCGGCAGTGACCGACAGGGGGTAAACACCATATATTTT
V gene: TRBV5-6; D gene: -; J gene: TRBJ1-2; clone size: -; CDR3 protein: CASSLAPTGLYGYTF; CDR3 DNA: TGTGCCAGCAGCTTGGCCCCCACAGGGTTATATGGCTACACCTTC
V gene: TRBV7-2; D gene: -; J gene: TRBJ1-6; clone size: -; CDR3 protein: CASVERVQMNSPLHF; CDR3 DNA: TGTGCCAGCGTCGAAAGGGTTCAAATGAATTCACCCCTCCACTTT
V gene: TRBV27; D gene: -; J gene: TRBJ1-6; clone size: -; CDR3 protein: CASSSRGSYNSPLHF; CDR3 DNA: TGTGCCAGCAGTTCTAGGGGGAGTTATAATTCACCCCTCCACTTT
V gene: TRBV4-3; D gene: -; J gene: TRBJ2-3; clone size: -; CDR3 protein: CASSQTLSGLGADTQYF; CDR3 DNA: TGCGCCAGCAGCCAAACCCTTAGTGGATTAGGCGCAGATACGCAGTATTTT
V gene: TRBV5-6; D gene: -; J gene: TRBJ2-2; clone size: once; CDR3 protein: CASSLRQYTGELFF; CDR3 DNA: TGTGCCAGCAGCTTAAGACAGTACACCGGGGAGCTGTTTTTT
V gene: TRBV28; D gene: TRBD1; J gene: TRBJ2-3; clone size: -; CDR3 protein: CASSLGGQRYTDTQYF; CDR3 DNA: TGTGCCAGCAGTTTAGGGGGACAGCGATACACAGATACGCAGTATTTT
V gene: TRBV6-1; D gene: -; J gene: TRBJ1-5; clone size: few; CDR3 protein: CASSERPQASTQHF; CDR3 DNA: TGTGCCAGCAGTGAGAGGCCTCAAGCTTCTACCCAGCATTTT
V gene: TRBV5-6; D gene: TRBD1; J gene: TRBJ2-7; clone size: -; CDR3 protein: CASTPRRGQYEQYF; CDR3 DNA: TGTGCCAGCACCCCCCGCAGGGGGCAATACGAGCAGTACTTC
V gene: TRBV5-1; D gene: TRBD1; J gene: TRBJ2-5; clone size: once; CDR3 protein: CASSARTGTQETQYF; CDR3 DNA: TGCGCCAGCAGCGCTAGGACAGGGACCCAAGAGACCCAGTACTTC
V gene: TRBV4-3; D gene: -; J gene: TRBJ2-2; clone size: -; CDR3 protein: CASSQEGRLWNTGELFF; CDR3 DNA: TGCGCCAGCAGCCAAGAGGGGCGACTCTGGAACACCGGGGAGCTGTTTTTT
V gene: TRBV5-1; D gene: -; J gene: TRBJ1-3; clone size: -; CDR3 protein: CASTNTGGNTIYF; CDR3 DNA: TGCGCCAGCACCAATACTGGAGGAAACACCATATATTTT
V gene: TRBV7-9; D gene: TRBD1; J gene: TRBJ2-3; clone size: -; CDR3 protein: CASSPGTVDADTQYF; CDR3 DNA: TGTGCCAGCAGCCCCGGGACAGTGGACGCAGATACGCAGTATTTT
V gene: TRBV6-6; D gene: -; J gene: TRBJ1-3; clone size: -; CDR3 protein: CASSPDRYSGNTIYF; CDR3 DNA: TGTGCCAGCAGCCCTGACAGGTACTCTGGAAACACCATATATTTT
V gene: TRBV29-1; D gene: -; J gene: TRBJ2-7; clone size: -; CDR3 protein: CSVADSSYEQYF; CDR3 DNA: TGCAGCGTGGCGGACAGTTCCTACGAGCAGTACTTC
V gene: TRBV9; D gene: TRBD1; J gene: TRBJ1-1; clone size: -; CDR3 protein: CASSVGQGVWNTEAFF; CDR3 DNA: TGTGCCAGCAGCGTAGGGCAGGGGGTGTGGAACACTGAAGCTTTCTTT
V gene: TRBV28; D gene: -; J gene: TRBJ2-1; clone size: -; CDR3 protein: CASSLSRLSRDYNEQFF; CDR3 DNA: TGTGCCAGCAGTTTAAGTCGGCTTTCAAGGGATTACAATGAGCAGTTCTTC
V gene: TRBV4-1; D gene: -; J gene: TRBJ2-6; clone size: few; CDR3 protein: CASSQPGVGANVLTF; CDR3 DNA: TGCGCCAGCAGCCAACCAGGGGTTGGGGCCAACGTCCTGACTTTC
V gene: TRBV11-2; D gene: -; J gene: TRBJ2-7; clone size: -; CDR3 protein: CASSLTGQPGGWYEQYF; CDR3 DNA: TGTGCCAGCAGCTTAACGGGACAGCCTGGGGGGTGGTACGAGCAGTACTTC
V gene: TRBV5-6; D gene: TRBD1; J gene: TRBJ2-2; clone size: once; CDR3 protein: CASSLTGGNTGELFF; CDR3 DNA: TGTGCCAGCAGCTTGACAGGGGGGAACACCGGGGAGCTGTTTTTT
V gene: TRBV7-2; D gene: -; J gene: TRBJ2-6; clone size: -; CDR3 protein: CASSSRSGANVLTF; CDR3 DNA: TGTGCCAGCAGCTCACGCTCTGGGGCCAACGTCCTGACTTTC
V gene: TRBV5-1; D gene: TRBD2; J gene: TRBJ2-1; clone size: once; CDR3 protein: CASSSQMTSGMILEQFF; CDR3 DNA: TGCGCCAGCAGCTCCCAAATGACTAGCGGGATGATCCTTGAGCAGTTCTTC
V gene: TRBV19; D gene: -; J gene: TRBJ1-5; clone size: -; CDR3 protein: CASSSPGRGGPNNQPQHF; CDR3 DNA: TGTGCCAGTAGTTCCCCCGGCCGCGGGGGGCCCAACAATCAGCCCCAGCATTTT
V gene: TRBV7-9; D gene: TRBD1; J gene: TRBJ2-7; clone size: few; CDR3 protein: CASSYQMGQNYEQYF; CDR3 DNA: TGTGCCAGCAGCTACCAAATGGGACAGAACTACGAGCAGTACTTC
V gene: TRBV29-1; D gene: TRBD2; J gene: TRBJ2-5; clone size: once; CDR3 protein: CSVERGRQETQYF; CDR3 DNA: TGCAGCGTTGAACGCGGGAGGCAAGAGACCCAGTACTTC
V gene: TRBV28; D gene: -; J gene: TRBJ2-3; clone size: -; CDR3 protein: CASKLPGEATQYF; CDR3 DNA: TGTGCCAGCAAGCTTCCGGGGGAGGCTACGCAGTATTTT
V gene: TRBV7-9; D gene: -; J gene: TRBJ2-5; clone size: -; CDR3 protein: CASSSWGTIETQYF; CDR3 DNA: TGTGCCAGCAGTTCTTGGGGGACCATAGAGACCCAGTACTTC
V gene: TRBV7-6; D gene: -; J gene: TRBJ2-2; clone size: few; CDR3 protein: CASSLQLGSNTGELFF; CDR3 DNA: TGTGCCAGCAGCTTACAGTTAGGTTCGAACACCGGGGAGCTGTTTTTT
V gene: TRBV19; D gene: -; J gene: TRBJ1-2; clone size: -; CDR3 protein: CASSISQGEWYGYTF; CDR3 DNA: TGTGCCAGTAGTATATCGCAGGGAGAGTGGTATGGCTACACCTTC
V gene: TRBV7-3; D gene: TRBD2; J gene: TRBJ2-3; clone size: few; CDR3 protein: CASSTGLAPDTQYF; CDR3 DNA: TGTGCCAGCAGCACGGGACTAGCCCCAGATACGCAGTATTTT